This entry lists 8 T cell receptor beta chains sequenced from one sample in a study of vaccination effects on CD4 cells after COVID-19. Clones were sequenced by immunoSEQ multiplex PCR, and TCRdb holds only the in-frame ones, with some missing. This table has more than 35,000 clones, about 78% appearing once. Their specific antigens are unknown. Antigen-specific CD4+ T cell clonotypes were called by their expansion after viral peptide-pool culture in ViraFEST. With about ten days of culture completed, CD4+ T cells were isolated. A PCR test confirmed that the person had SARS-CoV-2 infection between March and December 2020. Sequencing used CD4+ T cells from PBMCs cultured with HCoV-NL63 spike peptides, obtained before COVID-19 vaccination. These receptors were collected from a human donor who had a prior SARS-CoV-2 infection.

This rearrangement joins TRBV5-1 to TRBJ2-7; maybe TRBD2 (6 bases). The CDR3 is 14 amino acids. CDR1 is SGHRS, CDR2 YFSETQ, per germline. The V gene lost 6 bases and the J gene lost 6 bases, with 19 bases spanning the gap. CDR3 bases: TGCGCCAGCACCGGGACTCCTCAAACGTCCGAGCAGTACTTC. Translation: CASTGTPQTSEQYF.

J is TRBJ2-5 and V is TRBV7-8; D gene ambiguous. The CDR3 is 11 amino acids. CDR1 SGHVS and CDR2 FQNEAQ come from the germline V gene. V was trimmed by 5 bases and J by 5 bases, leaving 6 bases between them. CDR3 residues: CASSARETQYF. In nucleotides, the CDR3 is TGTGCCAGCAGCGCGCGGGAGACCCAGTACTTC.

The V gene is TRBV11-2, the J gene TRBJ2-3, with TRBD2 identical over 11 bases. Germline CDR1 SGHAT, CDR2 FQNNGV. V lost 1 base and J lost 5; bases outside the gene matches: 8. This CDR3 region has 17 residues. The DNA for the CDR3 is TGTGCCAGCAGCTTAGCTCTAGCGGGGGGAGGTATAGATACGCAGTATTTT. Translation: CASSLALAGGGIDTQYF.

This clone has only a few counts. This chain uses TRBV14 with TRBJ1-1; 7 nucleotides line up with TRBD1. Germline assignment: CDR1 SGHDN and CDR2 FVKESK. Unmatched junction bases numbered 10, after V lost 1 base and J lost 11 bases. The CDR3 contains 14 residues. The CDR3 DNA reads TGTGCCAGCAGCCAAGGACGTTACAGGGGCTGGGCTTTCTTT. Translation gives CASSQGRYRGWAFF.

Comment on this clone: At one of its ends the junction is not consistent with the germline gene, which may arise from a read error. The chain joins TRBV7-7 to TRBJ2-5, with a tentative D call TRBD2 (6 bases). The CDR3 extends over 15 amino acids. Per germline, CDR1 SSHAT and CDR2 FNYEAQ (reference sequence). The CDR3 DNA is TGTGCTAGCAGCTTAGGGGTAGCGGCATTCCAGACCCAGTACTTC. Protein product: CASSLGVAAFQTQYF.

The genes are TRBV5-4 and TRBJ2-7; D is possibly TRBD2 (6 bases). V lost 4 bases, J lost 1 base, and 15 bases lay in between. The CDR3 sequence is 15 residues long. Germline CDR1 SGHNT, CDR2 YYREEE (reference sequence). CDR3 in amino acids: CASSVSWAGSYEQYF. Here the CDR3 DNA reads TGTGCCAGCAGCGTTTCTTGGGCGGGGTCCTACGAGCAGTACTTC.

The rearrangement joins TRBV11-2 to TRBJ2-3, with D uncertain. Germline values: CDR1 SGHAT, CDR2 FQNNGV. V shed 5 bases and J shed 13 bases, with 25 bases lying between them. The CDR3 is 15 residues long. The CDR3 region is CASSPDAVGSIRKYF. The CDR3 region has the DNA TGTGCCAGCAGCCCTGATGCGGTGGGATCCATACGCAAGTATTTT. The variable domain in full, completed from reference TRBV11-2 and TRBJ2-3, reads EAGVAQSPRYKIIEKRQSVAFWCNPISGHATLYWYQQILGQGPKLLIQFQNNGVVDDSQLPKDRFSAERLKGVDSTLKIQPAKLEDSAVYLCASSPDAVGSIRKYFGPGTRLTVL.

This clone was observed a few times. The gene calls are TRBV1 and TRBJ2-7; TRBD1, the D gene given by the table, was not confirmed from the DNA. TRBV1 is recorded as a pseudogene. The CDR3 spans 14 residues. This CDR3 reads CTSSPGWTPHEQYF. CDR3 sequence (DNA): TGCACCAGCAGCCCAGGGTGGACACCCCACGAGCAGTACTTC.